This T cell receptor (beta chain) emerged from a study of tumor-infiltrating lymphocytes in primary liver carcinoma. Background on the study: Patients, male and female, were 30 to 69 years old. Stage T1-T3 N0M0 and a size of 4.2 to 10 cm characterized the tumors. Study-wide results and caveats: Appearing in all five tumor regions was true of only about 7-24% of top clones.

This CDR3 is built from 13 residues. Germline V lookup: CDR1 SQVTM, CDR2 ANQGSEA. From approximately 490 ng total RNA, TCR beta cDNA was generated with a primer in the constant region. Slightly modified ARM-PCR served as the procedure for the TCR beta libraries. These libraries came from three rounds of nested multiplex PCR. Investigators reported that the first two PCR rounds, at about 11 cycles each, used TRBV1-TRBV30 forward primers with a C-beta reverse primer. MiXCR was run by TCRdb on the multiplex PCR reads, yielding one entry per CDR3 protein. The sample records around 81,000 distinct CDR3 sequences, 65% to 75% being singletons. Co-extracted RNA and DNA came from roughly 20-30 mg of unsorted bulk tissue. Each tumor was sampled at four poles and its centre. As for this clonotype: Antigen: not known. A read error may produce the germline difference seen at one junction end.

Source material: liver tumor tissue from sampling region 4. Stated subset: tumor region T4, right-lateral pole. The chain links TRBV29-1 to TRBJ2-2; D possibly matches TRBD1 or TRBD2 (6 bases each). The TCR comes from an older woman with primary liver carcinoma and hepatitis B virus infection. The CDR3 DNA follows: TGCAGCGTCACGGGGGCACTCGGCGGGGAGCTGTTCTTT. Residues: CSVTGALGGELFF.